These 18 T cell receptor beta chains came from one sample sequenced in a study of control samples from healthy donors and cancer patients. Here immunoSEQ multiplex PCR was the method, and the copy in TCRdb shows in-frame clones only, minus some. The data show about 71,000 clones, with about 90% seen just once and around 19% held by the top ten. Sequencing was done on a sample of PBMCs. All receptors come from a man aged 60 to 69 with lung cancer.

The rearrangement joins TRBV14 to TRBJ2-1, with D possibly matching TRBD1 (5 bases). The germline V gene has CDR1 SGHDN and CDR2 FVKESK. V shed 0 bases and J shed 9 bases, with 15 bases lying between them. The CDR3 sequence is 15 residues long. The CDR3 nucleotides read TGTGCCAGCAGCCAAGAGGTGACAGTAGGGATTGAGCAGTTCTTC. Amino acids: CASSQEVTVGIEQFF.

V usage is TRBV24-1 and J usage is TRBJ2-3; 8 bases are shared with TRBD2. The CDR3 length is 20 residues. Per the germline V gene, CDR1 is KGHDR and CDR2 is SFDVKD. The V and J ends lost 3 bases and 1 base, in that order; junction bases with no gene match: 17. CDR3 sequence (DNA): TGTGCCACCAGTGATCCCACCCCTAGCGGGCACAAAAAGGGCACAGATACGCAGTATTTT. Amino acid sequence: CATSDPTPSGHKKGTDTQYF.

The chain couples TRBV12-3 or TRBV12-4 to TRBJ2-4; D may be TRBD2 (6 bases). The CDR3 is 11 residues long. V lost 3 bases to trimming and J lost 14 bases, with 11 bases between them. The chain's CDR3 is CASSLGGGEYF. The DNA for the CDR3 is TGTGCCAGCAGTTTGGGGGGAGGCGAGTACTTC.

J is TRBJ1-2 and V is TRBV12-3 or TRBV12-4; maybe TRBD1 (5 bases). V was cut by 5 bases and J by 4 bases, with 8 bases left in between. The CDR3 extends over 12 amino acids. The CDR3 DNA sequence: TGTGCCAGCAGTCCCGACAGCTATGGCTACACCTTC. It codes for CASSPDSYGYTF.

The gene calls are TRBV5-1 and TRBJ1-5; a weak D match, TRBD1 (6 bases). Between the trimmed V and J ends, which lost 0 bases and 5 bases, there was a span of 12 bases. CDR1 is SGHRS, CDR2 YFSETQ, per germline. CDR3 size: 15 residues. CDR3 bases: TGCGCCAGCAGCTTGGATGGGGACACCTATCAGCCCCAGCATTTT. Encoded protein: CASSLDGDTYQPQHF.

The chain has TRBV19 and TRBJ1-5, with D uncertain. Germline lookup yields CDR1 LNHDA and CDR2 SQIVND (reference sequence). There are 15 residues in the CDR3. V gave up 2 bases and J gave up 0 bases, with 8 bases separating them. CDR3: CASSIRTDSNQPQHF. For the CDR3, the DNA is TGTGCCAGTAGTATAAGAACAGATAGCAATCAGCCCCAGCATTTT.

This rearrangement joins TRBV21-1 to TRBJ2-1. TRBV21-1 is annotated as a pseudogene. There are 17 residues in the CDR3. In DNA form, the CDR3 reads TGTGCCAGCAGCAACGGAAGGGGGGAACGTCTTGAGAATGAGCAGTTCTTC. Its protein product is CASSNGRGERLENEQFF.

The table lists this clone with a count of one. The chain employs TRBV11-3 and TRBJ2-7; D is undetermined. The CDR3 consists of 12 residues. In germline, CDR1 is SGHNT, CDR2 YENEEA. V was clipped by 5 bases and J by 5 bases, with 10 bases between them. In DNA, the CDR3 is TGTGCCAGCAGCCTCCGAGGACACGAGCAGTACGTC. The encoded protein is CASSLRGHEQYV.

The rearrangement links TRBV29-1 to TRBJ1-2; tentatively, D is TRBD1 (5 bases). This CDR3 is 12 amino acids long. Trimming took off 4 bases at V and 3 bases at J, with 9 bases between the two ends. Germline V gives CDR1 SQVTM, CDR2 ANQGSEA. The CDR3 loop is CSVVTGDYGYTF. CDR3 sequence (DNA): TGCAGCGTTGTAACAGGCGACTATGGCTACACCTTC.

This chain connects TRBV2 to TRBJ1-1, with 8 nucleotides matching TRBD1. The CDR3 is 13 residues long. Germline-derived CDR1 and CDR2 are SNHLY and FYNNEI. Unmatched junction bases numbered 5, after V lost 8 bases and J lost 3 bases. The CDR3 nucleotides are TGTGCCAGCTGTCTGACAGGGGACACTGAAGCTTTCTTT. Residues: CASCLTGDTEAFF. Complete variable domain (other parts from reference TRBV2 and TRBJ1-1): EPEVTQTPSHQVTQMGQEVILRCVPISNHLYFYWYRQILGQKVEFLVSFYNNEISEKSEIFDDQFSVERPDGSNFTLKIRSTKLEDSAMYFCASCLTGDTEAFFGQGTRLTVV.

This rearrangement joins TRBV10-2 to TRBJ1-5; unclear D gene. V gave up 5 bases and J gave up 0 bases, with 8 bases separating them. The CDR3 runs 14 residues. Germline V gene lookup returns CDR1 WSHSY and CDR2 SAAADI. CDR3 DNA sequence: TGCGCCAGCAGTTTCACCGGTAGCAATCAGCCCCAGCATTTT. This gives the protein CASSFTGSNQPQHF.

This chain connects TRBV5-4 to TRBJ2-5; D is unresolved. This CDR3 contains 15 residues. V lost 3 bases, J lost 2 bases, and 14 bases lay in between. Germline loops: CDR1 SGHNT, CDR2 YYREEE (reference sequence). This chain's CDR3 is CASSSAGQNQETQYF. The CDR3, as DNA: TGTGCCAGCAGCTCGGCTGGGCAGAATCAAGAGACCCAGTACTTC.

This chain connects TRBV3-1 (or the pseudogene TRBV3-2) to TRBJ2-1, with 8 bases identical to TRBD2. Looked up from germline, CDR1 is LGHDT and CDR2 is YNNKEL (reference sequence). Trimming at V came to 6 bases and at J to 0 bases, leaving 7 bases not matched to a gene. The CDR3 runs 16 residues. CDR3 amino acids: CASRPAGASSYNEQFF. In DNA, the CDR3 is TGTGCCAGCAGACCAGCGGGGGCTAGCTCCTACAATGAGCAGTTCTTC.

This rearrangement joins TRBV18 to TRBJ1-1; D is unresolved. Germline CDR1 KGHSH, CDR2 LQKENI. V shed 4 bases and J shed 3 bases, with 12 bases lying between them. The CDR3 has 14 residues. This CDR3 is CASSRLVGDTEAFF. The CDR3 bases are TGTGCCAGCTCACGGCTGGTTGGGGACACTGAAGCTTTCTTT.

The chain links TRBV29-1 to TRBJ1-1, with D possibly being TRBD1 (5 bases). With 2 bases removed from V and 1 base from J, the gap between germline ends came to 14 bases. CDR3 size: 15 residues. From germline, CDR1 is SQVTM and CDR2 ANQGSEA. The CDR3 loop reads CSVELSGLSNTEAFF. The CDR3 coding sequence is TGCAGCGTTGAACTGTCGGGGCTTTCGAACACTGAAGCTTTCTTT.

The chain combines TRBV5-1 with TRBJ2-1, with 11 bases identical to TRBD1. V was clipped by 2 bases and J by 6 bases; unmatched bases: 7. Germline loops: CDR1 SGHRS, CDR2 YFSETQ. The CDR3 contains 16 residues. The DNA of the CDR3 is TGCGCCAGCAGCTTATGGACAGGGGGCATGAGCAATGAGCAGTTCTTC. Its protein is CASSLWTGGMSNEQFF.

V is TRBV5-1 and J is TRBJ2-3, with D maybe TRBD2 (5 bases). The germline V gene encodes CDR1 SGHRS and CDR2 YFSETQ. This CDR3 is built from 15 residues. Trimming removed 4 bases from V and 2 bases from J, with 14 bases in between. CDR3 loop: CASSPSLADTDTQYF. The DNA for the CDR3 is TGCGCCAGCAGCCCTAGCCTAGCTGACACAGATACGCAGTATTTT. Filled out from reference TRBV5-1 and TRBJ2-3, the complete variable domain reads KAGVTQTPRYLIKTRGQQVTLSCSPISGHRSVSWYQQTPGQGLQFLFEYFSETQRNKGNFPGRFSGRQFSNSRSEMNVSTLELGDSALYLCASSPSLADTDTQYFGPGTRLTVL.

This chain uses TRBV18 with TRBJ1-3, with 9 positions matching TRBD1. CDR1 and CDR2 from the germline V gene are KGHSH and LQKENI. The CDR3 has 15 residues. V gave up 4 bases and J gave up 6 bases; unmatched junction bases: 7. The CDR3 spells CASSLTGGEKNTIYF. The DNA of the CDR3 is TGTGCCAGCTCACTCACAGGGGGCGAGAAAAACACCATATATTTT.